Below, 20 T cell receptor beta chains from the same sample are listed, as sequenced in a study of tissue T cells after allogeneic stem cell transplantation. Here immunoSEQ multiplex PCR was the method, and the copy in TCRdb shows in-frame clones only, minus some. Among under 6,000 clones listed, less than 65% were seen once. Time point meaning: mouse harvest day 7 after allogeneic transplant. The graft held 10^6 splenic CD5+ T cells and 10^7 T-cell-depleted bone marrow cells. Sequencing was carried out using gut tissue. All receptors come from a female BALB/c mouse given C57BL/6 T cells with graft-versus-host disease after an allogeneic hematopoietic cell transplant.

With respect to this clone: Gene names refer to mouse genes. With the read ending 1 residue before the CDR3 end, the germline J gene is used to fill in that end. The chain recombines TRBV26 with TRBJ1-1; D ambiguous. V lost 2 bases to trimming and J lost 0 bases, with 4 bases between them. The CDR3 is made up of 13 amino acids. Germline CDR1 is KGHPV and CDR2 is FQNQEV (reference sequence). CDR3 sequence reads: CASSLRSNTEVFF. The DNA read from the CDR3 is TGTGCCAGCAGTCTGCGCTCAAACACAGAAGTCTTC.

Points on this clone: Gene labels here are mouse ones. The read halts 1 residue ahead of the CDR3 end, with the missing end drawn from the germline J gene. V gene TRBV3 combines with J gene TRBJ2-2, with D tentatively TRBD1 (6 bases). The ends were cut back, 3 bases at V and 2 bases at J, with 10 bases in the middle. Germline CDR1 and CDR2: SNHLY and FYNGKV (reference sequence). CDR3 length: 15 amino acids. The sequenced part of the CDR3 DNA is TGTGCCAGCAGCTTCGGCAGGGGTAACACCGGGCAGCTCTAC. Its protein product is CASSFGRGNTGQLY. The entire CDR3 protein reads CASSFGRGNTGQLYF.

This clone was seen only a few times. Gene names are the mouse ones. The CDR3 loop reads CSSRRTSSNTEVFF. CDR3 DNA, as far as it was read: TGCTCCAGCAGACGGACGTCTTCAAACACAGAAGTCTTC. The chain links TRBV23 to TRBJ1-1. The read is 1 residue too short to cover the CDR3 end, so that end is filled in from the germline J gene. CDR3 length: 14 residues. CDR1 and CDR2 from the germline V gene are KGHTA and FQNQQP.

There are a few counts of this clone. The genes are named according to mouse. Read sequence stops 1 residue before the CDR3 end, and the germline J gene provides the missing end. The gene calls are TRBV20 and TRBJ2-1, with 7 bases aligning to TRBD1. There are 15 residues in the CDR3. Germline trimming cut 1 base from V and 0 bases from J; bases unmatched to any gene: 3. Germline CDR1 GFQATS, CDR2 STVNSAI. The CDR3 loop is CGARGGTANYAEQFF. CDR3 DNA (partial): TGTGGTGCTAGGGGAGGGACAGCTAACTATGCTGAGCAGTTC.

This clone was seen a single time. The listed genes are named as in mouse. The read ends 1 residue before the CDR3 terminus; that terminus is restored from the germline J gene. The chain joins TRBV1 to TRBJ1-1; D might be TRBD1 (6 bases). The V end lost 3 bases, the J end lost 2 bases, and 7 bases lay between the germline ends. From germline, CDR1 is NSQYPW and CDR2 LRSPGD (reference sequence). The CDR3 is made up of 13 amino acids. The CDR3 spells CTCSAGHNTEVFF. CDR3 bases read: TGCACCTGCAGTGCGGGACATAACACAGAAGTCTTC.

This clone was seen only a few times. Mouse gene names apply. The CDR3 end falls 1 residue outside the read, so it is completed with the germline J gene. The V and J genes are TRBV23 and TRBJ2-1; the D call in the table, TRBD2, was not verified against the DNA. Germline CDR1 and CDR2: KGHTA and FQNQQP. CDR3 length: 14 residues. CDR3 DNA, as far as it was read: TGCTCCAGCAGTCCTGGGCAAAACTATGCTGAGCAGTTC. It is translated as CSSSPGQNYAEQF. The whole CDR3 protein reads CSSSPGQNYAEQFF.

A remark on this clone: Gene and germline names: mouse. The observed sequence ends 1 residue before the CDR3 terminus, with the missing tail filled in from the germline J gene. The rearrangement uses TRBV3 and TRBJ2-4; D is unresolved. The CDR3 length is 14 residues. Trimming took off 1 base at V and 5 bases at J, with 10 bases between the two ends. Germline values: CDR1 SNHLY, CDR2 FYNGKV (reference sequence). The CDR3 is CASSLDGRRNTLYF. The sequenced CDR3 bases are TGTGCCAGCAGCTTAGACGGAAGGAGAAACACCTTGTAC.

Turning to this clone: Gene names and germline refer to mouse. The read halts 1 residue ahead of the CDR3 end, with the missing end drawn from the germline J gene. The chain links TRBV15 to TRBJ1-2; possible D gene TRBD1, 5 bases. The CDR3 is 14 residues long. Germline-derived CDR1 and CDR2 are SGHND and FRSKSL. Trimming stripped 1 base from V and 4 bases from J, with 10 bases between. Incomplete CDR3 DNA: TGTGCCAGCAGTTTAGGGGGCTGGGGCTCCGACTACACC. It encodes CASSLGGWGSDYT. The full CDR3 protein reads CASSLGGWGSDYTF.

A word on this clone: Genes and germline are mouse. The read gets to within 1 residue of the CDR3 end, and the germline J gene fills in the rest. The gene calls are TRBV3 and TRBJ1-2; unclear D gene. V lost 5 bases and J lost 0, with 7 bases in between. Looked up from germline, CDR1 is SNHLY and CDR2 is FYNGKV (reference sequence). CDR3 length: 13 amino acids. The sequenced CDR3 bases are TGTGCCAGCAGCCCCAATGCAAACTCCGACTACACC. It specifies CASSPNANSDYT. The full CDR3 sequence reads CASSPNANSDYTF.

This clone was seen a few times. Gene names follow the mouse nomenclature. The CDR3 is cut off 1 residue early in the read; its end comes from the germline J gene. The J gene is TRBJ1-3, the V gene TRBV13-3, with a weak D call TRBD1 (6 bases). CDR1 is NNHDY and CDR2 is SYVADS in the germline V gene. Trimming left V 4 bases short and J 0 bases short, with 11 bases between. CDR3 length equals 15 residues. This CDR3 is CASSPGQHSGNTLYF. CDR3 bases read: TGTGCCAGCAGTCCTGGACAGCATTCTGGAAATACGCTCTAT. Combining the CDR3 with reference TRBV13-3 and TRBJ1-3 gives the whole variable domain EAAVTQSPRSKVAVTGGKVTLSCHQTNNHDYMYWYRQDTGHGLRLIHYSYVADSTEKGDIPDGYKASRPSQENFSLILELASLSQTAVYFCASSPGQHSGNTLYFGEGSRLIVV.

Concerning this clone: Genes and germline are mouse. The CDR3 bases that were read are TGTGGTGCTAGGGATGGGGGGCGAGCTGAGCAGTTC. Protein sequence: CGARDGGRAEQF. In full, the CDR3 reads CGARDGGRAEQFF. The chain joins TRBV20 to TRBJ2-1, with D possibly matching TRBD2 (7 bases). The read comes to an end 1 residue before the CDR3 does, leaving the germline J gene to fill in the end. The CDR3 contains 13 residues. Germline V gene sequence: CDR1 GFQATS, CDR2 STVNSAI. Between the trimmed V and J ends, which lost 0 bases and 7 bases, there was a span of 10 bases.

Comment on this clone: Gene names follow the mouse nomenclature. The read falls 1 residue short of the CDR3 end, and the missing part is taken from the germline J gene. V usage is TRBV31 and J usage is TRBJ1-6, with TRBD1 identical over 12 bases. TRBJ1-6 is treated as an ORF (open reading frame) with a function not yet certain. The CDR3 has 17 residues. V shed 3 bases, J shed 5 bases, and the junction held 8 bases outside the gene matches. Germline V gene lookup returns CDR1 GKSSPN and CDR2 SITVG. This CDR3 reads CAWSVRDRGQDNSPLYF. The CDR3 bases that were read are TGTGCCTGGAGCGTCCGGGACAGGGGGCAGGATAATTCGCCCCTCTAC.

Regarding this clone: Any gene name here is a mouse gene name. The observed sequence ends 1 residue before the CDR3 terminus, with the missing tail filled in from the germline J gene. The V gene is TRBV17, the J gene TRBJ2-5; D remains ambiguous. Trimming pared 5 bases from V and 2 bases from J, leaving 5 bases between. The CDR3 covers 12 residues. CDR1 and CDR2 from the germline V gene are MNHDT and YYDKIL. CDR3 sequence: CASSGVQDTQYF. CDR3 bases read: TGTGCTAGCAGTGGGGTCCAAGACACCCAGTAC.

This clone was seen a few times. The gene names given are mouse names. The CDR3 end lies 1 residue beyond the end of the read and is filled in from the germline J gene. The chain recombines TRBV26 with TRBJ1-3, with TRBD1 matching 11 bases. Germline loops: CDR1 KGHPV, CDR2 FQNQEV (reference sequence). The CDR3 consists of 15 residues. The V segment lost 6 bases and the J segment 3 bases; nucleotides outside the gene matches: 4. The CDR3 bases that were read are TGTGCCAGCAGCAGGACAGGGGGCGATGGAAATACGCTCTAT. This gives the protein CASSRTGGDGNTLY. The full CDR3 reads CASSRTGGDGNTLYF.

This clone was picked up a small number of times. Gene names follow the mouse nomenclature. The read stops 1 residue short of the end of the CDR3; the missing end is completed from the germline J gene. The chain carries TRBV1 and TRBJ2-2; no reliable D call. V was cut by 1 base and J by 1 base, with 4 bases left in between. Germline CDR1 and CDR2: NSQYPW and LRSPGD (reference sequence). This CDR3 contains 14 residues. The CDR3 bases that were read are TGCACCTGCAGTGCAGGAGTAAACACCGGGCAGCTCTAC. Translated: CTCSAGVNTGQLY. The full CDR3 reads CTCSAGVNTGQLYF.

On this clone: Gene names are the mouse ones. The read gets to within 1 residue of the CDR3 end, and the germline J gene fills in the rest. V gene TRBV19 combines with J gene TRBJ1-6, with a possible D match to TRBD1 (6 bases). TRBJ1-6 qualifies as an ORF whose function is uncertain. The CDR3 totals 15 residues. V was pared by 2 bases and J by 10 bases, with 16 bases between. Germline CDR1 FNHDT, CDR2 SITEND (reference sequence). Partial CDR3 DNA: TGTGCCAGCAGTATCGGCAGGGGACGAGGGTCGCCCCTCTAC. Protein sequence: CASSIGRGRGSPLY. The complete CDR3 sequence is CASSIGRGRGSPLYF.

With regard to this clone: All gene names here are mouse names. The observed sequence ends 1 residue before the CDR3 terminus, with the missing tail filled in from the germline J gene. The V and J genes are TRBV1 and TRBJ1-3; 9 bases fit TRBD1. CDR3 size: 15 residues. The V segment lost 4 bases and the J segment 1 base; nucleotides outside the gene matches: 2. CDR1 NSQYPW and CDR2 LRSPGD come from the germline V gene (reference sequence). The sequenced part of the CDR3 DNA is TGCACCTGCAGTGGGGGACAGGGCTCTGGAAATACGCTCTAT. It is translated as CTCSGGQGSGNTLY. Given in full, the CDR3 is CTCSGGQGSGNTLYF.

About this clone itself: Genes and germline come from the mouse. The DNA ends 1 residue before the CDR3 does, and the rest of the CDR3 is filled in from the germline J gene. The chain uses TRBV1 and TRBJ2-7; 9 bases map to TRBD1. V lost 4 bases, J lost 7 bases, and 5 bases stayed unmatched. The CDR3 consists of 13 residues. Germline CDR1 and CDR2: NSQYPW and LRSPGD (reference sequence). The CDR3 spells CTCSDRGHWEQYF. The covered CDR3 bases are TGCACCTGCAGTGACAGGGGGCATTGGGAACAGTAC.

On this clone itself: Gene names follow the mouse nomenclature. The read falls 1 residue short of the CDR3 end, and the missing part is taken from the germline J gene. V is TRBV31 and J is TRBJ1-2; TRBD1 might be the D (6 bases). Germline values: CDR1 GKSSPN, CDR2 SITVG. This CDR3 is built from 13 residues. Trimming stripped 3 bases from V and 0 bases from J, with 8 bases between. CDR3 residues: CAWRDRANSDYTF. CDR3 bases read: TGTGCCTGGAGGGACAGAGCAAACTCCGACTACACC.

Of note for this clone: Mouse names are used for the genes. The CDR3 end falls 1 residue outside the read, so it is completed with the germline J gene. V and J are TRBV17 and TRBJ2-7; D gene uncertain. Germline values: CDR1 MNHDT, CDR2 YYDKIL. The CDR3 is 13 residues long. Trimming pared 3 bases from V and 0 bases from J, leaving 6 bases between. The CDR3 sequence: CASSSQSSYEQYF. The part of the CDR3 DNA that was read is TGTGCTAGCAGTAGTCAAAGCTCCTATGAACAGTAC.